The clone carrying this TCR beta chain was detected a few times. Its matching antigen is unknown. TCRdb reprocessed the RT-PCR reads with MiXCR, giving one entry per CDR3 protein. Seen here are more than 700,000 distinct CDR3 sequences, approximately 21% observed once, and the top ten hold 10%. V trimming: 5 bases; J trimming: 6 bases; junction bases outside the gene matches: 5. The CDR3 has 16 residues. The germline CDR1 and CDR2 sequences are SGHTA and FQGTGA. This specimen comes from a study of response to subunit inactivated influenza vaccine. Study outcomes and limitations: Authors suggested that a seasonal influenza vaccination recruits few new T cells each time.

The origin of this receptor is a man aged 45-60 years who received an inactivated influenza vaccine. V and J are TRBV7-3 and TRBJ2-2, with 14 bases that match TRBD2. The specimen was PBMCs from blood, collected 5 days after vaccination. CDR3 coding DNA: TGTGCCAGCAGCCCTCCGGGACTAGCGGGGGCCGGGGAGCTGTTTTTT. It yields the protein CASSPPGLAGAGELFF.